The 29 T cell receptor beta chains listed next were all sequenced from one sample in a study of Ad26.COV2.S vaccination and SARS-CoV-2 variants. The treatment is: 19 received Ad26.COV2.S at low or high dose, single or two shots; a few received placebo; per-sample allocation not given. All samples were drawn on day 63, counting from the first vaccine or placebo injection. The table came from immunoSEQ multiplex PCR; TCRdb's copy has only in-frame clones and leaves some out. This sample has hundreds of thousands of clones, with 70% to 90% found just once. The source was peripheral blood, collected in a trial of Ad26.COV2.S vaccine versus placebo. The source is a person aged 18-60 years who received the Ad26.COV2.S COVID-19 vaccine or a placebo.

The genes are TRBV19 and TRBJ1-4, with D maybe TRBD1 (5 bases). Trimming removed 2 bases at V and 8 bases at J, with 12 bases between. Germline V gives CDR1 LNHDA, CDR2 SQIVND (reference sequence). The CDR3 length is 14 residues. CDR3 loop: CASSIPGVEEKLFF. CDR3 bases: TGTGCCAGTAGTATACCGGGGGTGGAAGAAAAACTGTTTTTT.

This clone was seen once. The J gene is TRBJ2-1, the V gene TRBV28, with 13 bases aligning to TRBD2. Trimming at V came to 3 bases and at J to 3 bases, leaving 2 bases not matched to a gene. The CDR3 runs 16 residues. CDR1 is MDHEN, CDR2 SYDVKM, per germline. CDR3 sequence: CASSLGLAGNYNEQFF. The CDR3 nucleotides are TGTGCCAGCAGTTTGGGACTAGCGGGGAACTACAATGAGCAGTTCTTC.

This chain uses TRBV7-2 with TRBJ1-1; possibly TRBD1 for D (6 bases). This CDR3 contains 14 residues. V shed 4 bases and J shed 3 bases, with 12 bases lying between them. Germline CDR1 SGHTA, CDR2 FQGNSA. CDR3 sequence: CASSSGGGYTEAFF. In DNA, the CDR3 is TGTGCCAGCAGCTCGGGGGGGGGCTACACTGAAGCTTTCTTT.

The chain couples TRBV4-3 to TRBJ1-4; tentative D call: TRBD1 (6 bases). CDR3 length: 14 residues. Germline CDR1 and CDR2: LGHNA and YSLEER. Trimming took 4 bases from V and 4 from J, leaving 10 bases between them. Here the CDR3 reads CASSRQGLNEKLFF. In nucleotides, the CDR3 is TGCGCCAGCAGCCGGCAGGGGCTTAATGAAAAACTGTTTTTT.

Only one count was recorded for this clone. The chain uses TRBV30 and TRBJ2-3, with D possibly being TRBD1 or TRBD2 (6 bases each). Germline lookup yields CDR1 GTSNPN and CDR2 SVGIG (reference sequence). This CDR3 comprises 14 residues. V lost 7 bases to trimming and J lost 2 bases, with 16 bases between them. CDR3 bases: TGTGCCTTAGGGGGGCCCTCCTCCACAGATACGCAGTATTTT. Translated, it gives CALGGPSSTDTQYF.

This chain links TRBV2 with TRBJ1-5; 8 nucleotides agree with TRBD1. Trimming removed 2 bases from V and 5 bases from J; junction bases left unmatched: 2. Germline V gene data show CDR1 as SNHLY and CDR2 as FYNNEI. The CDR3 is 14 residues long. The DNA of the CDR3 is TGTGCCAGCAGTGAATACAGGGGGGATCAGCCCCAGCATTTT. It translates to CASSEYRGDQPQHF.

The CDR3 loop is CASSPQHRASYEQYF. As DNA, the CDR3 is TGTGCCAGCAGCCCCCAACACAGGGCATCCTACGAGCAGTACTTC. This sequence joins TRBV21-1 and TRBJ2-7; the DNA was not used to check the table's D call, TRBD1. TRBV21-1 constitutes a pseudogene. The CDR3 sequence is 15 residues long.

The chain has TRBV4-1 and TRBJ1-4; possible D gene TRBD1, 5 bases. This CDR3 contains 15 residues. Trimming took 4 bases from V and 11 from J, leaving 20 bases between them. CDR1 and CDR2 from the germline V gene are MGHRA and YSYEKL. This CDR3 is CASSLYSGREGKLFF. The DNA for the CDR3 is TGCGCCAGCAGCCTCTACTCCGGCAGGGAGGGGAAACTGTTTTTT.

The chain links TRBV6-2 or TRBV6-3 to TRBJ2-4; 7 bases map to TRBD1. The CDR3 totals 16 residues. The germline V gene has CDR1 MNHEY and CDR2 SVGEGT. With V trimmed by 5 bases and J by 4 bases, 11 bases remained unmatched. The CDR3 bases are TGTGCCAGCAGTACAAGGGGGCACCAAGATAAAAACATTCAGTACTTC. Its translation: CASSTRGHQDKNIQYF.

The chain has TRBV6-5 and TRBJ2-1; a possible D gene is TRBD1 (6 bases). Trimming took off 5 bases at V and 7 bases at J, with 12 bases between the two ends. The CDR3 is 13 residues long. From germline, CDR1 is MNHEY and CDR2 SVGAGI. CDR3 bases: TGTGCCAGCAGTAGAGATAGGGGGAATGAGCAGTTCTTC. Its translation is CASSRDRGNEQFF.

The rearrangement uses TRBV2 and TRBJ2-7; possible D gene TRBD1, 5 bases. V shed 1 base and J shed 2 bases, with 12 bases lying between them. CDR1 and CDR2 (germline): SNHLY, FYNNEI. This CDR3 is 15 amino acids long. The CDR3 DNA is TGTGCCAGCAGTGAAGAGGCCGGCAGGGCCTACGAGCAGTACTTC. Translated, it gives CASSEEAGRAYEQYF.

The rearrangement links TRBV27 to TRBJ2-7, with 7 bases lining up with TRBD2. Per germline, CDR1 MNHEY and CDR2 SMNVEV (reference sequence). Germline trimming cut 2 bases from V and 4 bases from J; bases unmatched to any gene: 2. The CDR3 spans 13 residues. The CDR3 bases are TGTGCCAGCAGTTTAACTAGCGCATACGAGCAGTACTTC. Translation: CASSLTSAYEQYF.

The genes are TRBV29-1 and TRBJ2-5; unclear D gene. The CDR3 runs 12 residues. CDR1 and CDR2 (germline): SQVTM, ANQGSEA. The V end lost 3 bases, the J end lost 2 bases, and 7 bases lay between the germline ends. CDR3 amino acids: CSVEVPQETQYF. In nucleotides, the CDR3 is TGCAGCGTTGAGGTCCCACAAGAGACCCAGTACTTC.

The genes are TRBV7-2 and TRBJ2-2, with 8 bases that match TRBD2. CDR1 is SGHTA, CDR2 FQGNSA, per germline. This CDR3 has 16 residues. V shed 5 bases, J shed 4 bases, and the junction held 9 bases outside the gene matches. This CDR3 is CASSPTRGASTGELFF. CDR3 DNA sequence: TGTGCCAGCAGCCCGACGCGGGGGGCGAGCACCGGGGAGCTGTTTTTT.

The genes are TRBV7-8 and TRBJ1-2; a possible D gene is TRBD1 (5 bases). From germline, CDR1 is SGHVS and CDR2 FQNEAQ. V lost 1 base to trimming and J lost 10 bases, with 19 bases between them. The CDR3 runs to 15 residues. The CDR3 coding sequence is TGTGCCAGCAGCTTAGGGGGCTCCAAAAAAAACTACTACACCTTC. Translation: CASSLGGSKKNYYTF.

There are a few counts of this clone. The chain carries TRBV18 and TRBJ1-2; 10 nucleotides match TRBD1. V shed 4 bases and J 11 bases; nucleotides not matched to a gene: 13. CDR3 length equals 15 residues. Germline-derived CDR1 and CDR2 are KGHSH and LQKENI. The CDR3 nucleotides are TGTGCCAGCTCACTACAAAGCCTCCCGGGACAGGGGTACACCTTC. Amino acids: CASSLQSLPGQGYTF.

In this sample, this clone turned up many times. The J gene is TRBJ2-1, the V gene TRBV7-9, with TRBD2 matching over 13 bases. Germline CDR1 is SEHNR and CDR2 is FQNEAQ (reference sequence). The CDR3 contains 17 residues. V was pared by 5 bases and J by 6 bases, with 10 bases of the junction left unmatched. The CDR3 nucleotides are TGTGCCAGCAGCCTACCCGGGACTAGCGGGGTACGCAATGAGCAGTTCTTC. Translated, it gives CASSLPGTSGVRNEQFF.

The chain has TRBV19 and TRBJ2-3; D possibly uses TRBD1 or TRBD2 (7 bases each). Per the germline V gene, CDR1 is LNHDA and CDR2 is SQIVND (reference sequence). The V end was cut by 7 bases, the J end by 4 bases, with 15 bases between. The CDR3 extends over 14 amino acids. CDR3 in amino acids: CASKAGGGPDTQYF. The CDR3 DNA sequence: TGTGCCAGTAAGGCAGGGGGGGGCCCAGATACGCAGTATTTT.

V is TRBV5-1 and J is TRBJ2-7; 7 bases match TRBD1. The germline CDR1 and CDR2 sequences are SGHRS and YFSETQ. This CDR3 region has 14 residues. Unmatched junction bases numbered 5, after V lost 0 bases and J lost 5 bases. Here the CDR3 DNA reads TGCGCCAGCAGCTTGGGTGACAGGGTCCACGAGCAGTACTTC. This sequence encodes CASSLGDRVHEQYF.

V usage is TRBV5-6 and J usage is TRBJ2-2; weak D call: TRBD2 (5 bases). V was clipped by 0 bases and J by 5 bases, with 11 bases between them. CDR1 SGHDT and CDR2 YYEEEE come from the germline V gene. The CDR3 extends over 15 amino acids. The CDR3 sequence: CASSLDGVWTGELFF. The CDR3 DNA sequence: TGTGCCAGCAGCTTGGACGGGGTCTGGACCGGGGAGCTGTTTTTT.

The chain combines TRBV6-5 with TRBJ1-2; 8 bases are a match to TRBD1. Unmatched junction bases numbered 4, after V lost 2 bases and J lost 5 bases. Germline lookup yields CDR1 MNHEY and CDR2 SVGAGI. The length of the CDR3 is 14 residues. CDR3 protein: CASSYLGTGYGYTF. DNA for the CDR3: TGTGCCAGCAGTTACCTTGGGACAGGATATGGCTACACCTTC.

The rearrangement joins TRBV29-1 to TRBJ2-1, with a possible D match to TRBD1 (6 bases). Per the germline V gene, CDR1 is SQVTM and CDR2 is ANQGSEA. V was cut by 5 bases and J by 9 bases, with 11 bases left in between. This CDR3 region has 11 residues. For the CDR3, the DNA is TGCAGCGTTCTAGGGGGAAGTGAGCAGTTCTTC. Its translation is CSVLGGSEQFF.

The chain recombines TRBV4-1 with TRBJ1-2, with D hard to call. The CDR3 spans 17 residues. Germline assignment: CDR1 MGHRA and CDR2 YSYEKL. Trimming left V 1 base short and J 4 bases short, with 19 bases between. Here the CDR3 DNA reads TGCGCCAGCAGCCAAGGAGGTGTGTGGGCACCCCCCTATGGCTACACCTTC. It yields the protein CASSQGGVWAPPYGYTF.

This chain uses TRBV30 with TRBJ1-6, with D perhaps TRBD1 (5 bases). Germline V gene lookup returns CDR1 GTSNPN and CDR2 SVGIG (reference sequence). This CDR3 contains 15 residues. The germline V and J ends were trimmed by 3 bases and 6 bases, with 15 bases remaining between them. The CDR3 DNA is TGTGCCTGGAGCCTAACAGGTACAGCTAATTCACCCCTCCACTTT. Protein: CAWSLTGTANSPLHF.

This clone showed up just a few times. The rearrangement uses TRBV7-9 and TRBJ1-1; D ambiguous. The CDR3 contains 13 residues. V was trimmed by 1 base and J by 6 bases, leaving 9 bases between them. Germline V CDR1 and CDR2: SEHNR, FQNEAQ (reference sequence). CDR3 DNA: TGTGCCAGCAGCTTAGATGTGGCAGCTGAAGCTTTCTTT. It encodes CASSLDVAAEAFF.

The rearrangement uses TRBV6-1 and TRBJ2-3; 7 nucleotides agree with TRBD2. Trimming at V came to 4 bases and at J to 0 bases, leaving 7 bases not matched to a gene. The CDR3 runs to 16 residues. Germline CDR1 and CDR2: MNHNS and SASEGT. The CDR3 DNA is TGTGCCAGCAGTGCCGGCCTAGCGGCAAGCACAGATACGCAGTATTTT. As protein: CASSAGLAASTDTQYF.

This chain uses TRBV29-1 with TRBJ2-7; maybe TRBD2 (6 bases). Germline V gene data show CDR1 as SQVTM and CDR2 as ANQGSEA. The CDR3 runs to 14 residues. Deletions cut 7 bases from V and 2 bases from J, with 18 bases between. The DNA for the CDR3 is TGCAGCGCCTCGTCCGGGGGTTTCCCCTACGAGCAGTACTTC. It yields the protein CSASSGGFPYEQYF.

The chain uses TRBV5-5 and TRBJ2-1, with TRBD2 matching 11 bases. The V and J ends lost 2 bases and 8 bases, in that order; junction bases with no gene match: 3. CDR1 and CDR2 from the germline V gene are SGHKS and YYEKEE (reference sequence). The CDR3 totals 14 residues. CDR3 loop: CASSLLAGGDEQFF. The CDR3 DNA follows: TGTGCCAGCAGCTTATTAGCGGGAGGGGATGAGCAGTTCTTC.

DNA for the CDR3: TGCGCCAGCGGAACTAGCGTGAACACCGGGGAGCTGTTTTTT. It encodes CASGTSVNTGELFF. The J gene is TRBJ2-2, the V gene TRBV10-2; 7 bases are shared with TRBD2. Looked up from germline, CDR1 is WSHSY and CDR2 is SAAADI. V shed 8 bases, J shed 1 base, and the junction held 4 bases outside the gene matches. There are 14 residues in the CDR3.